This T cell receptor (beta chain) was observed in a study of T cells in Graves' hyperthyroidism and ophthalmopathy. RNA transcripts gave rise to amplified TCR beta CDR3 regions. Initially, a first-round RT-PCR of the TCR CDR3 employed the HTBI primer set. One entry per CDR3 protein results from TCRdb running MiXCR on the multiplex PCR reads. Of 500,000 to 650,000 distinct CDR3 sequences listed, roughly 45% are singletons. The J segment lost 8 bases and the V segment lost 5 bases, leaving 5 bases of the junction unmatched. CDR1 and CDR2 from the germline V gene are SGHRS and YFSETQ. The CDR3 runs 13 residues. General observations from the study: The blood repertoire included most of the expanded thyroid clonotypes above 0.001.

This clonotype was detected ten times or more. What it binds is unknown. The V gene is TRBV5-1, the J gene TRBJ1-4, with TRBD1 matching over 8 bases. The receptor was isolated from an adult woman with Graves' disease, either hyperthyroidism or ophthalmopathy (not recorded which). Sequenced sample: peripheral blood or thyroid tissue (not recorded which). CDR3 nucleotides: TGCGCCAGCAGTTCCACAGGGGGAGAAAAACTGTTTTTT. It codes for CASSSTGGEKLFF.